These 22 T cell receptor beta chains were sequenced from one sample in a study of blood T cell repertoires in COVID-19. Clones were sequenced by immunoSEQ multiplex PCR, and TCRdb holds only the in-frame ones, with some missing. Among some 190,000 clones, about 88% were seen once, and the ten largest hold roughly 4.7%. Sequencing input: peripheral blood. The receptors come from a human donor in a cohort sampled during active COVID-19.

The CDR3 sequence is CASSEIRDSQLSYEQYF. CDR3 in DNA: TGCGCCAGCAGTGAAATCAGGGACAGTCAACTTTCCTACGAGCAGTACTTC. The chain links TRBV5-1 to TRBJ2-7; TRBD1 agrees at 7 bases. The CDR3 is 17 amino acids. CDR1 SGHRS and CDR2 YFSETQ come from the germline V gene. The J segment lost 1 base and the V segment lost 5 bases, leaving 15 bases of the junction unmatched.

CDR3 in amino acids: CASSQASSGPYEQYF. CDR3 DNA sequence: TGTGCCAGCAGCCAAGCGTCTAGCGGGCCCTACGAGCAGTACTTC. V and J are TRBV4-2 and TRBJ2-7, with 8 bases matching TRBD2. The CDR3 has 15 amino acids. Trimming removed 1 base from V and 2 bases from J; junction bases left unmatched: 4. The germline gives CDR1 LGHNA, CDR2 YNFKEQ.

This clone was recorded once. V usage is TRBV19 and J usage is TRBJ1-5; a possible D gene is TRBD1 (5 bases). Germline V gives CDR1 LNHDA, CDR2 SQIVND (reference sequence). The V end was cut by 6 bases, the J end by 6 bases, with 18 bases between. The length of the CDR3 is 15 residues. In DNA, the CDR3 is TGTGCCAGTAGCCGAGGGGACCGCGGGAGTCAGCCCCAGCATTTT. Encoded protein: CASSRGDRGSQPQHF.

The chain carries TRBV3-1 (or the pseudogene TRBV3-2) and TRBJ1-1; 7 positions match TRBD1. Germline V CDR1 and CDR2: LGHDT, YNNKEL (reference sequence). The CDR3 extends over 14 amino acids. V lost 6 bases to trimming and J lost 1 base; unmatched junction nucleotides: 5. In nucleotides, the CDR3 is TGTGCCAGCAGTCGCCAGGGGGGGAACACTGAAGCTTTCTTT. It encodes CASSRQGGNTEAFF.

The rearrangement uses TRBV7-2 and TRBJ1-3, with 7 bases lining up with TRBD1. V shed 5 bases, J shed 1 base, and the junction held 5 bases outside the gene matches. The CDR3 spans 15 residues. Germline V gene data show CDR1 as SGHTA and CDR2 as FQGNSA. The chain's CDR3 is CASSPDRVSGNTIYF. In nucleotides, the CDR3 is TGTGCCAGCAGCCCTGACAGGGTATCTGGAAACACCATATATTTT.

The V gene is TRBV5-6, the J gene TRBJ2-1; 7 positions match TRBD2. Germline V gene sequence: CDR1 SGHDT, CDR2 YYEEEE. The V and J ends lost 4 bases and 6 bases, in that order; junction bases with no gene match: 1. The CDR3 extends over 12 amino acids. The CDR3 coding sequence is TGTGCCAGCAGCGGACTAGTCAATGAGCAGTTCTTC. Amino acids: CASSGLVNEQFF. The whole variable domain, remainder taken from reference TRBV5-6 and TRBJ2-1, is DAGVTQSPTHLIKTRGQQVTLRCSPKSGHDTVSWYQQALGQGPQFIFQYYEEEERQRGNFPDRFSGHQFPNYSSELNVNALLLGDSALYLCASSGLVNEQFFGPGTRLTVL.

This chain connects TRBV27 to TRBJ2-1; 15 bases match TRBD2. The CDR3 consists of 17 residues. Germline V gene data show CDR1 as MNHEY and CDR2 as SMNVEV (reference sequence). With V trimmed by 3 bases and J by 2 bases, 2 bases remained unmatched. DNA for the CDR3: TGTGCCAGCAGTTTGGGACTAGCGGGGGGCACCTACAATGAGCAGTTCTTC. Its protein is CASSLGLAGGTYNEQFF.

The chain uses TRBV12-5 and TRBJ1-1; D gene unclear. Per the germline V gene, CDR1 is LGHNT and CDR2 is FRNRAP. V was trimmed by 2 bases and J by 4 bases, leaving 8 bases between them. The CDR3 contains 13 residues. CDR3 sequence: CASGLPPGTEAFF. The CDR3 region has the DNA TGTGCTAGTGGTTTGCCCCCGGGCACTGAAGCTTTCTTT.

The J gene is TRBJ1-3, the V gene TRBV2, with D possibly matching TRBD1 (5 bases). Trimming took off 2 bases at V and 0 bases at J, with 11 bases between the two ends. The CDR3 spans 16 residues. Germline V gene data show CDR1 as SNHLY and CDR2 as FYNNEI. The CDR3 nucleotides are TGTGCCAGCAGTGAACTGGGGCTCGGCTCTGGAAACACCATATATTTT. This encodes CASSELGLGSGNTIYF.

A single count supports this clone. This chain connects TRBV5-4 to TRBJ1-6; 7 bases are shared with TRBD1. Germline trimming cut 2 bases from V and 8 bases from J; bases unmatched to any gene: 4. From germline, CDR1 is SGHNT and CDR2 YYREEE (reference sequence). The CDR3 length is 14 residues. CDR3 bases: TGTGCCAGCAGCTTCGACAGGGTCTATTCACCCCTCCACTTT. Translating gives CASSFDRVYSPLHF.

This sequence joins TRBV6-2 or TRBV6-3 and TRBJ2-3, with 9 nucleotides matching TRBD2. This CDR3 has 16 residues. Germline assignment: CDR1 MNHEY and CDR2 SVGEGT. The trim removed 6 bases at V and 2 bases at J, leaving 9 bases unmatched. The CDR3 loop is CASSDPSGRFTDTQYF. The DNA of the CDR3 is TGTGCCAGCAGCGACCCCAGCGGGAGGTTCACAGATACGCAGTATTTT.

V and J are TRBV7-2 and TRBJ1-6, with TRBD1 matching over 8 bases. This CDR3 is built from 15 residues. With V trimmed by 1 base and J by 8 bases, 4 bases remained unmatched. Germline CDR1 reads SGHTA; CDR2 reads FQGNSA. CDR3 in DNA: TGTGCCAGCAGCTTAGAACAGGGGGGAGATTCACCCCTCCACTTT. It codes for CASSLEQGGDSPLHF.

The chain recombines TRBV7-2 with TRBJ1-5, with D perhaps TRBD1 (6 bases). Germline V gene sequence: CDR1 SGHTA, CDR2 FQGNSA. This CDR3 comprises 13 residues. Trimming took off 5 bases at V and 6 bases at J, with 11 bases between the two ends. The CDR3 spells CASSPGAGQPQHF. In DNA form, the CDR3 reads TGTGCCAGCAGCCCAGGGGCAGGTCAGCCCCAGCATTTT. Using reference TRBV7-2 and TRBJ1-5 for the parts outside the CDR3, the full variable domain is GAGVSQSPSNKVTEKGKDVELRCDPISGHTALYWYRQSLGQGLEFLIYFQGNSAPDKSGLPSDRFSAERTGGSVSTLTIQRTQQEDSAVYLCASSPGAGQPQHFGDGTRLSIL.

CDR3 amino acids: CASSQQSGGTEAFF. Here the CDR3 DNA reads TGTGCCAGCAGCCAACAATCAGGGGGCACTGAAGCTTTCTTT. V gene TRBV3-1 (or the pseudogene TRBV3-2) combines with J gene TRBJ1-1, with 7 bases that match TRBD1. CDR1 is LGHDT and CDR2 is YNNKEL in the germline V gene (reference sequence). V gave up 2 bases and J gave up 4 bases; unmatched junction bases: 4. The CDR3 consists of 14 residues.

This clone was seen once. This chain uses TRBV30 with TRBJ1-3; D ambiguous. V lost 1 base, J lost 1 base, and 8 bases lay in between. Germline V gene lookup returns CDR1 GTSNPN and CDR2 SVGIG (reference sequence). This CDR3 region has 14 residues. Written as DNA, the CDR3 is TGTGCCTGGAGTGCAGCAGCGTCTGGAAACACCATATATTTT. Translated: CAWSAAASGNTIYF.

This clone has just a few counts. The V call is TRBV10-1, the J call TRBJ2-7, with 11 bases identical to TRBD1. CDR3 length: 15 amino acids. Unmatched junction bases numbered 12, after V lost 7 bases and J lost 7 bases. The germline V gene has CDR1 WNHNN and CDR2 SYGVQD (reference sequence). The CDR3 loop reads CASTRTGTGGREQYF. DNA for the CDR3: TGCGCCAGCACCAGAACCGGGACAGGGGGTCGGGAGCAGTACTTC.

The chain couples TRBV10-3 to TRBJ1-1; D possibly corresponds to TRBD1 (5 bases). V lost 6 bases, J lost 1 base, and 30 bases lay in between. This CDR3 has 20 residues. Germline-derived CDR1 and CDR2 are ENHRY and SYGVKD. The CDR3 is CAISPSSPLVSGGRNTEAFF. The CDR3 DNA sequence: TGTGCCATCAGCCCCTCGAGCCCGTTAGTCTCGGGGGGGAGGAACACTGAAGCTTTCTTT.

V and J are TRBV5-1 and TRBJ1-1; unclear D gene. Germline CDR1 and CDR2: SGHRS and YFSETQ. The CDR3 totals 14 residues. Deletions cut 3 bases from V and 2 bases from J, with 11 bases between. CDR3 nucleotides: TGCGCCAGCAGCTGGCAGGTAGAAAACACTGAAGCTTTCTTT. Translation: CASSWQVENTEAFF.

This chain uses TRBV7-2 with TRBJ1-2; 10 bases line up with TRBD1. The V segment lost 3 bases and the J segment 2 bases; nucleotides outside the gene matches: 6. Germline CDR1 is SGHTA and CDR2 is FQGNSA. The CDR3 covers 16 residues. The CDR3 DNA reads TGTGCCAGCAGCTTGAGACAGGGGGCAGGAAACTATGGCTACACCTTC. It translates to CASSLRQGAGNYGYTF.

The rearrangement links TRBV4-3 to TRBJ1-1, with 10 bases lining up with TRBD1. V shed 0 bases and J 3 bases; nucleotides not matched to a gene: 1. CDR3 size: 15 residues. In germline, CDR1 is LGHNA, CDR2 YSLEER. The CDR3 DNA sequence: TGCGCCAGCAGCCAAGAAGGGACAGGGGACACTGAAGCTTTCTTT. Protein: CASSQEGTGDTEAFF.

Written as DNA, the CDR3 is TGTGCCAGCAGGCAAACAGGGGGGGGACAGCCCCAGCATTTT. As protein: CASRQTGGGQPQHF. J is TRBJ1-5 and V is TRBV27, with TRBD1 matching over 8 bases. This CDR3 region has 14 residues. Losses at the gene ends were 6 bases for V and 7 bases for J; bases not matched to a gene: 8. Per germline, CDR1 MNHEY and CDR2 SMNVEV (reference sequence).

This clone was detected a few times. This rearrangement joins TRBV5-5 to TRBJ2-3; D unclear. Germline V gives CDR1 SGHKS, CDR2 YYEKEE (reference sequence). V shed 0 bases and J shed 2 bases, with 10 bases lying between them. The CDR3 sequence is 15 residues long. The CDR3 DNA is TGTGCCAGCAGCTTGGGGCAGATATTCACAGATACGCAGTATTTT. This gives the protein CASSLGQIFTDTQYF.